The clone carrying this T cell receptor beta chain showed up just a few times. Germline V gene sequence: CDR1 SQVTM, CDR2 ANQGSEA. This CDR3 is built from 15 residues. Some clones are missing from TCRdb's copy, which holds only in-frame ones; the method was immunoSEQ multiplex PCR. The table includes a few hundred thousand clones, approximately 84% detected once. The record originates from a study of blood T cell repertoires in COVID-19. About the research overall: PBMCs, B-cell-depleted T cells, or T cells provided the cDNA or gDNA that made up the material.

V usage is TRBV29-1 and J usage is TRBJ1-2; 10 nucleotides agree with TRBD1. The TCR was taken from a man aged 25 to 40 who had recovered from COVID-19. Input material: PBMCs or T cells enriched from blood (not recorded which). The CDR3 coding sequence is TGCACCATCGCCGGGACAGGGGCCTCTAACTATGGCTACACCTTC. Translated: CTIAGTGASNYGYTF.